This TCR beta chain was sequenced during a study of blood T cell repertoires in COVID-19. Across the whole study: Samples representing acute and convalescent COVID-19 were sourced from the United States, Italy and Spain.

CDR1 is SGHRS, CDR2 YFSETQ, per germline. After removal of 0 bases from V and 4 bases from J, the junction contained 5 bases not matched to a gene. The CDR3 is 15 amino acids. Original processing methods: Nucleated cell number was recorded as an estimate derived from reference gene primer amplification. Data came from immunoSEQ multiplex PCR; TCRdb stores just in-frame clones and leaves some out. The V and J calls and clone size are taken from that table; D and trimming were inferred from the DNA. The data show about 40,000 clones, 85% seen once. The chain employs TRBV5-1 and TRBJ2-3; 7 bases are shared with TRBD1. This receptor was identified in a human donor in a cohort sampled during active COVID-19. The sample consisted of peripheral blood. CDR3 in amino acids: CASSLVGQGADTQYF. The DNA of the CDR3 is TGCGCCAGCAGCTTGGTCGGGCAGGGGGCAGATACGCAGTATTTT.